These 11 T cell receptor beta chains originate from one sample sequenced in a study of blood T cell repertoires in COVID-19. Repertoires were generated with immunoSEQ multiplex PCR, while TCRdb's copy carries only in-frame clones and drops some. The sample records 150,000 to 200,000 clones, around 86% being singletons. The sequencing sample was made of PBMCs or T cells enriched from blood (not recorded which). The source is a woman between 40 and 50 years old in a cohort exposed to, infected with or recovered from COVID-19 (not recorded which).

The genes are TRBV5-4 and TRBJ2-7; 8 bases are shared with TRBD1. This CDR3 is built from 15 residues. J gave up 0 bases and V 4 bases, and 6 bases lay outside the gene matches. The germline CDR1 and CDR2 sequences are SGHNT and YYREEE (reference sequence). The chain's CDR3 is CASSRDRGYSYEQYF. In nucleotides, the CDR3 is TGTGCCAGCAGCCGTGACAGGGGCTACTCCTACGAGCAGTACTTC.

A word on this clone: Here the CDR3 omits its conserved ending phenylalanine or tryptophan, so a read error is the likely source. The DNA is omitted, as the CDR3 cannot be located on it reliably, and the CDR3 follows TCRdb's listing. V and J are TRBV21-1 and TRBJ2-3; the tabulated D call, TRBD2, remains unverified against the DNA. TRBV21-1 is noted as a pseudogene. The CDR3 adds up to 12 amino acids, both ends counted. The CDR3 protein is CASSNLAGAKRE.

This chain joins TRBV6-5 and TRBJ1-1, with D perhaps TRBD1 (5 bases). The CDR3 runs 13 residues. The V and J ends lost 2 bases and 11 bases respectively, with 15 bases between them. CDR1 and CDR2 (germline): MNHEY, SVGAGI. Here the CDR3 DNA reads TGTGCCAGCAGTTACGCCGTCCAGGGTAGTGCTTTCTTT. This translates into CASSYAVQGSAFF.

The gene calls are TRBV5-1 and TRBJ1-2; TRBD1 agrees at 9 bases. The V segment lost 8 bases and the J segment 8 bases; nucleotides outside the gene matches: 10. The CDR3 totals 13 residues. Germline loops: CDR1 SGHRS, CDR2 YFSETQ. CDR3 DNA sequence: TGCGCCAGTCAGGAGGGACAGGGAGGAGGCTACACCTTC. Amino acids: CASQEGQGGGYTF.

This chain uses TRBV19 with TRBJ2-1; TRBD2 matches at 10 bases. The CDR3 runs to 15 residues. CDR1 LNHDA and CDR2 SQIVND come from the germline V gene (reference sequence). V shed 6 bases and J 4 bases; nucleotides not matched to a gene: 6. CDR3 residues: CASRELAGRYNEQFF. CDR3 bases: TGTGCCAGTAGGGAACTAGCGGGGCGTTACAATGAGCAGTTCTTC.

The CDR3 sequence is CASSHRNMNTEAFF. CDR3 DNA sequence: TGTGCCAGCAGCCACCGCAACATGAACACTGAAGCTTTCTTT. The V gene is TRBV16, the J gene TRBJ1-1; no clear D. In germline, CDR1 is KGHSY, CDR2 FQNENV. Trimming pared 3 bases from V and 0 bases from J, leaving 8 bases between. This CDR3 spans 14 amino acids.

The chain uses TRBV19 and TRBJ1-1; 9 bases align to TRBD1. Germline CDR1 and CDR2: LNHDA and SQIVND (reference sequence). V lost 6 bases to trimming and J lost 1 base; unmatched junction nucleotides: 6. CDR3 length equals 15 residues. Written as DNA, the CDR3 is TGTGCCAGTAGCCTACAGGGGGCAGCGAACACTGAAGCTTTCTTT. It encodes CASSLQGAANTEAFF.

The table lists this clone with a few counts. The chain employs TRBV19 and TRBJ1-1; D remains ambiguous. Germline V gene sequence: CDR1 LNHDA, CDR2 SQIVND (reference sequence). Trimming stripped 3 bases from V and 4 bases from J, with 15 bases between. This CDR3 is built from 15 residues. The CDR3 nucleotides read TGTGCCAGTAGTATGTTGTCTACCCCCGGCACTGAAGCTTTCTTT. It translates to CASSMLSTPGTEAFF.

The chain links TRBV5-8 to TRBJ2-3; 7 bases map to TRBD1. The CDR3 loop spans 16 amino acids. The V segment lost 0 bases and the J segment 0 bases; nucleotides outside the gene matches: 4. Per germline, CDR1 SGHTS and CDR2 YDEGEE. The CDR3 sequence is CASSLGATGSTDTQYF. As DNA, the CDR3 is TGTGCCAGCAGCTTGGGGGCGACAGGGAGCACAGATACGCAGTATTTT. Supplemented by reference TRBV5-8 and TRBJ2-3, the full variable domain reads EAGVTQSPTHLIKTRGQQATLRCSPISGHTSVYWYQQALGLGLQFLLWYDEGEERNRGNFPPRFSGRQFPNYSSELNVNALELEDSALYLCASSLGATGSTDTQYFGPGTRLTVL.

This clone showed up just a few times. The chain recombines TRBV14 with TRBJ2-7; D not resolved. Germline V gene sequence: CDR1 SGHDN, CDR2 FVKESK. The CDR3 spans 12 residues. V was cut by 1 base and J by 2 bases, with 3 bases left in between. The CDR3: CASSQAAYEQYF. The CDR3 DNA reads as TGTGCCAGCAGCCAAGCGGCCTACGAGCAGTACTTC.

The chain couples TRBV7-9 to TRBJ2-1; D not certain. The V and J ends lost 4 bases and 5 bases respectively, with 21 bases between them. CDR1 and CDR2 from the germline V gene are SEHNR and FQNEAQ (reference sequence). The CDR3 is 17 residues long. The CDR3 sequence is CASSSRGQQLPDNEQFF. CDR3 bases: TGTGCCAGCAGCTCGAGAGGCCAGCAGTTACCCGACAATGAGCAGTTCTTC.